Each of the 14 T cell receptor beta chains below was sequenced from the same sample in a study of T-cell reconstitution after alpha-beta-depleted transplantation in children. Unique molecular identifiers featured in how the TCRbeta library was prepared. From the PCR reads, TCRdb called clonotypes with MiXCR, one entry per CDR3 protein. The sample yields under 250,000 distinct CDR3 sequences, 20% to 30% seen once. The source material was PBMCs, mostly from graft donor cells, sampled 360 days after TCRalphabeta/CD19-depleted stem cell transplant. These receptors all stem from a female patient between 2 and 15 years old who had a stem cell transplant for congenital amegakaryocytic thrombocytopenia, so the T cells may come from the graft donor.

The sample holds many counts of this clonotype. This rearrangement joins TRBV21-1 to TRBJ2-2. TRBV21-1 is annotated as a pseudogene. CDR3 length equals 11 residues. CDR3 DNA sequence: TGTGCCAGCACACTCACCGGGGAGCTGTTTTTT. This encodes CASTLTGELFF.

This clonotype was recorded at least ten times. The chain's CDR3 is CAIAGNGAYNEQFF. Written as DNA, the CDR3 is TGTGCCATCGCCGGGAATGGGGCCTACAATGAGCAGTTCTTC. The V gene is TRBV10-3, the J gene TRBJ2-1, with D perhaps matching TRBD2 (5 bases). Trimming cost V 8 bases and J 2 bases, with 13 bases left between them. Looked up from germline, CDR1 is ENHRY and CDR2 is SYGVKD. The CDR3 is 14 residues long.

CDR3: CASSRGGQSYEQYF. DNA for the CDR3: TGTGCCAGCAGCCGTGGGGGACAGTCCTACGAGCAGTACTTC. The chain couples TRBV14 to TRBJ2-7, with 7 bases matching TRBD1. The CDR3 covers 14 residues. Unmatched junction bases numbered 4, after V lost 4 bases and J lost 1 base. Per the germline V gene, CDR1 is SGHDN and CDR2 is FVKESK.

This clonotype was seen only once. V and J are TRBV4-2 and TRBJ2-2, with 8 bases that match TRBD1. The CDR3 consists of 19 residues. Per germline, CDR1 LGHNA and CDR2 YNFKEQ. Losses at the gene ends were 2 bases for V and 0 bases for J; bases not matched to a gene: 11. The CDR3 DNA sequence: TGTGCCAGCAGCCAATTAGTAGCCAGGGGGCGTGCGAACACCGGGGAGCTGTTTTTT. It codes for CASSQLVARGRANTGELFF.

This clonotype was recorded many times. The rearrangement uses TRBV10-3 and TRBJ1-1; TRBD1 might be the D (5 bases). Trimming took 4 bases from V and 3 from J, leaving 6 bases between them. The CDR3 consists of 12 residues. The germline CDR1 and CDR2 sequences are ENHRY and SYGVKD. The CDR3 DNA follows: TGTGCCATCAGTGGGGACCACACTGAAGCTTTCTTT. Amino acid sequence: CAISGDHTEAFF.

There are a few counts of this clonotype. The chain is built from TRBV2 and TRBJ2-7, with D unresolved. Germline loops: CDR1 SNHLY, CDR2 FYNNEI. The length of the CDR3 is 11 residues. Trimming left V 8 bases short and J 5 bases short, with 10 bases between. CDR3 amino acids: CASLVGHEQYF. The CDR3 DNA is TGTGCCAGCCTGGTGGGTCACGAGCAGTACTTC.

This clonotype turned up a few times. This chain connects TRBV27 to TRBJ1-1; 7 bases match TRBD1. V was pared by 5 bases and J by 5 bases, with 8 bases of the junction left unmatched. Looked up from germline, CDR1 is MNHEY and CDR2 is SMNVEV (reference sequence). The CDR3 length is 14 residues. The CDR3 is CASSLTGVWTEAFF. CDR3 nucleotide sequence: TGTGCCAGCAGTCTCACAGGGGTGTGGACTGAAGCTTTCTTT.

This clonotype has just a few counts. CDR3 protein: CASSPGSGTTDTQYF. CDR3 nucleotides: TGTGCCAGCAGCCCCGGCTCAGGCACCACAGATACGCAGTATTTT. The chain uses TRBV3-1 and TRBJ2-3; D is unclear. This CDR3 contains 15 residues. The germline CDR1 and CDR2 sequences are LGHDT and YNNKEL (reference sequence). Trimming took off 4 bases at V and 2 bases at J, with 13 bases between the two ends.

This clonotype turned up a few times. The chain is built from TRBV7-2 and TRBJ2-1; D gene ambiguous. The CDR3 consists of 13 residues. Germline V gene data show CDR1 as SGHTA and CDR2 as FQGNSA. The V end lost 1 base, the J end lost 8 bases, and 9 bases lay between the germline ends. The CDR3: CASSLDRTDEQFF. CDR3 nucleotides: TGTGCCAGCAGCTTAGATCGGACCGATGAGCAGTTCTTC.

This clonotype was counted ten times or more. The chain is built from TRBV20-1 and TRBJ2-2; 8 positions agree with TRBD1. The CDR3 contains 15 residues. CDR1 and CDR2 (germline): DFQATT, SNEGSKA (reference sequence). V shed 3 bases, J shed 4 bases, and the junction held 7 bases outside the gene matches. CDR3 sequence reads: CSARTGDQSTGELFF. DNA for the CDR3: TGCAGTGCTAGGACAGGGGATCAGAGCACCGGGGAGCTGTTTTTT.

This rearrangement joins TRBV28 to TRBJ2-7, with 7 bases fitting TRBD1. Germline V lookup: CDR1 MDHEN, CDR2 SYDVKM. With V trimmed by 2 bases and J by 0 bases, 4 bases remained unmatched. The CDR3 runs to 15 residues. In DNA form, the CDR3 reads TGTGCCAGCAGTTTAGGGACAGCGAGCTCCTACGAGCAGTACTTC. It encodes CASSLGTASSYEQYF.

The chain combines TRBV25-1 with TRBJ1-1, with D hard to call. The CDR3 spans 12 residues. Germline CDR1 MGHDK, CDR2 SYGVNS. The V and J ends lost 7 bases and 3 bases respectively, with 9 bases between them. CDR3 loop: CASIGTYTEAFF. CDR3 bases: TGTGCCAGCATCGGAACTTACACTGAAGCTTTCTTT. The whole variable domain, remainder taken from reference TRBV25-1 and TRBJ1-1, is EADIYQTPRYLVIGTGKKITLECSQTMGHDKMYWYQQDPGMELHLIHYSYGVNSTEKGDLSSESTVSRIRTEHFPLTLESARPSHTSQYLCASIGTYTEAFFGQGTRLTVV.

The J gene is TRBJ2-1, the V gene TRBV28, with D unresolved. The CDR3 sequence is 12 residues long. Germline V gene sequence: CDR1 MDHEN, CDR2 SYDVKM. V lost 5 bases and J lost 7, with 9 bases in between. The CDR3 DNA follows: TGTGCCAGCAGTGAAAAGGCTAATGAGCAGTTCTTC. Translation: CASSEKANEQFF. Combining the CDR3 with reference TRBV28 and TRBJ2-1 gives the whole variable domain DVKVTQSSRYLVKRTGEKVFLECVQDMDHENMFWYRQDPGLGLRLIYFSYDVKMKEKGDIPEGYSVSREKKERFSLILESASTNQTSMYLCASSEKANEQFFGPGTRLTVL.

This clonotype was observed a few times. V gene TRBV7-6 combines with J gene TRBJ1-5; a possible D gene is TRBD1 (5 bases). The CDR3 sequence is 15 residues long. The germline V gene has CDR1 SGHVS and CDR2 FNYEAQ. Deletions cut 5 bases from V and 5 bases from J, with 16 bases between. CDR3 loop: CASSPNAGTDQPQHF. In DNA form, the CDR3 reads TGTGCCAGCAGCCCCAATGCCGGGACCGATCAGCCCCAGCATTTT. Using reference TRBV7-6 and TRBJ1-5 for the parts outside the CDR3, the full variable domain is GAGVSQSPRYKVTKRGQDVALRCDPISGHVSLYWYRQALGQGPEFLTYFNYEAQQDKSGLPNDRFSAERPEGSISTLTIQRTEQRDSAMYRCASSPNAGTDQPQHFGDGTRLSIL.